This T cell receptor (beta chain) was sequenced for a study of cytomegalovirus exposure and HLA in healthy donors. Primers for the PCR totalled 60 Vbeta and 13 Jbeta. Assay used: immunoSEQ multiplex PCR; TCRdb lists only in-frame clones, some missing. The data contain around 130,000 clones, roughly 80% of them singletons. Concerning this clone itself: The antigen remains undetermined.

Whole-study findings and limits: The investigators catalogued 150 to 200 TCR beta chains as cytomegalovirus-associated.

Everyone who donated was a healthy bone marrow donor. The CDR3 totals 16 residues. The germline gives CDR1 MNHEY, CDR2 SMNVEV (reference sequence). V was pared by 1 base and J by 8 bases, with 18 bases between. The chain couples TRBV27 to TRBJ2-1; tentatively, D is TRBD2 (5 bases). The TCR comes from a boy between 10 and 17 years old in good health and CMV-seronegative. Sequenced input: PBMCs. The CDR3 bases are TGTGCCAGCAGTTTATTGAGTGGGAGAGGAGTCGATGAGCAGTTCTTC. It codes for CASSLLSGRGVDEQFF.